These 28 T cell receptor beta chains share one sample of origin, sequenced in a study of control samples from healthy donors and cancer patients. The assay was immunoSEQ multiplex PCR, and TCRdb's table has in-frame clones only and misses some. The sample holds 100,000 or so clones, under 90% seen once. The source material was blood. The receptors here all came from a woman between 45 and 60 years old in good health.

V usage is TRBV10-3 and J usage is TRBJ2-5; D not resolved. V lost 3 bases, J lost 0 bases, and 2 bases lay in between. This CDR3 has 12 amino acids. The germline gives CDR1 ENHRY, CDR2 SYGVKD. Written as DNA, the CDR3 is TGTGCCATCAGTGACAACCAAGAGACCCAGTACTTC. Translation gives CAISDNQETQYF.

The chain combines TRBV29-1 with TRBJ2-4, with D maybe TRBD1 (6 bases). Trimming cost V 6 bases and J 3 bases, with 9 bases left between them. The germline gives CDR1 SQVTM, CDR2 ANQGSEA. The CDR3 sequence is 12 residues long. The CDR3 loop is CSVGQNKNIQYF. CDR3 coding DNA: TGCAGCGTCGGACAGAACAAAAACATTCAGTACTTC.

The gene calls are TRBV13 and TRBJ2-3; D may be TRBD2 (5 bases). The CDR3 totals 16 residues. The germline V and J ends were trimmed by 5 bases and 0 bases, with 15 bases remaining between them. Germline values: CDR1 PRHDT, CDR2 FYEKMQ (reference sequence). The CDR3 region has the DNA TGTGCCAGCAGCCCTTCGAGGGCGCGGAGCACAGATACGCAGTATTTT. Its translation: CASSPSRARSTDTQYF. The full variable domain, its missing parts supplied by reference TRBV13 and TRBJ2-3, is AAGVIQSPRHLIKEKRETATLKCYPIPRHDTVYWYQQGPGQDPQFLISFYEKMQSDKGSIPDRFSAQQFSDYHSELNMSSLELGDSALYFCASSPSRARSTDTQYFGPGTRLTVL.

V gene TRBV9 combines with J gene TRBJ2-3; 11 nucleotides line up with TRBD2. V lost 0 bases and J lost 7; bases outside the gene matches: 4. The CDR3 covers 15 residues. Germline lookup yields CDR1 SGDLS and CDR2 YYNGEE. CDR3 DNA: TGTGCCAGCAGCGTAGCGACTAGCGGGGAACATACGCAGTATTTT. Its translation is CASSVATSGEHTQYF.

This sequence joins TRBV15 and TRBJ2-2, with TRBD1 matching over 7 bases. Germline assignment: CDR1 LNHNV and CDR2 YYDKDF (reference sequence). This CDR3 has 17 amino acids. The junction had 7 bases not matched to a gene; V was cut back by 3 bases and J by 0 bases. CDR3 sequence (DNA): TGTGCCACCAGCAGTTTTACCGGGACAGCGAACACCGGGGAGCTGTTTTTT. Translation: CATSSFTGTANTGELFF.

This clone was seen only once. The gene calls are TRBV7-2 and TRBJ2-7, with a weak D call TRBD1 (6 bases). The V gene's germline CDR1 is SGHTA and CDR2 FQGNSA. Deletions cut 5 bases from V and 6 bases from J, with 17 bases between. The CDR3 has 14 residues. The CDR3 bases are TGTGCCAGCAGCCCCGGGACAAGGGCCTTCGAGCAGTACTTC. Translating it yields CASSPGTRAFEQYF.

The gene calls are TRBV2 and TRBJ1-1; a weak D match, TRBD1 (6 bases). This CDR3 is 14 amino acids long. The V gene's germline CDR1 is SNHLY and CDR2 FYNNEI. Trimming stripped 5 bases from V and 1 base from J, with 11 bases between. The CDR3 is CASSLSTGNTEAFF. The CDR3 DNA reads as TGTGCCAGCAGTTTATCGACAGGGAACACTGAAGCTTTCTTT.

The genes are TRBV2 and TRBJ2-7; 7 bases align to TRBD2. The CDR3 totals 13 residues. Germline V CDR1 and CDR2: SNHLY, FYNNEI. V was pared by 9 bases and J by 2 bases, with 7 bases of the junction left unmatched. In DNA form, the CDR3 reads TGTGCCAGGGGCGGGAGATCCACCTACGAGCAGTACTTC. Translating it yields CARGGRSTYEQYF.

The rearrangement joins TRBV19 to TRBJ1-6; D might be TRBD1 (6 bases). The V and J ends lost 5 bases and 9 bases respectively, with 11 bases between them. Germline V gene sequence: CDR1 LNHDA, CDR2 SQIVND (reference sequence). The CDR3 length is 13 residues. CDR3 sequence: CASSDSRGSPLHF. CDR3 sequence (DNA): TGTGCCAGTAGTGACTCCAGGGGTTCACCCCTCCACTTT.

The rearrangement joins TRBV2 to TRBJ2-7; 8 nucleotides align to TRBD1. J gave up 3 bases and V 10 bases, and 2 bases lay outside the gene matches. The CDR3 extends over 11 amino acids. Germline V gene sequence: CDR1 SNHLY, CDR2 FYNNEI. CDR3 in amino acids: CANGQGYEQYF. DNA for the CDR3: TGTGCCAATGGACAGGGCTACGAGCAGTACTTC.

The V and J genes are TRBV6-5 and TRBJ2-5; D call uncertain. In germline, CDR1 is MNHEY, CDR2 SVGAGI. The germline V and J ends were trimmed by 8 bases and 5 bases, with 12 bases remaining between them. The length of the CDR3 is 12 residues. In nucleotides, the CDR3 is TGTGCCAGCCTTGTCGTTGGGGAGACCCAGTACTTC. Translating gives CASLVVGETQYF.

In nucleotides, the CDR3 is TGTGCCAGCAGCTATGAAGAGACCCAGTACTTC. This sequence encodes CASSYEETQYF. The V and J genes are TRBV11-1 and TRBJ2-5; D remains ambiguous. Germline assignment: CDR1 SGHAT and CDR2 FQDESV (reference sequence). The ends were cut back, 4 bases at V and 3 bases at J, with 3 bases in the middle. The CDR3 is 11 residues long.

This clone was observed a single time. The rearrangement links TRBV15 to TRBJ2-1; 7 bases map to TRBD1. The length of the CDR3 is 14 residues. Germline-derived CDR1 and CDR2 are LNHNV and YYDKDF (reference sequence). V shed 5 bases and J 5 bases; nucleotides not matched to a gene: 6. The CDR3 coding sequence is TGTGCCACCAGCTCCGGACAGGCTCACAATGAGCAGTTCTTC. Amino acids: CATSSGQAHNEQFF.

V usage is TRBV10-3 and J usage is TRBJ1-1; D might be TRBD1 (5 bases). Per germline, CDR1 ENHRY and CDR2 SYGVKD. Between the trimmed V and J ends, which lost 5 bases and 1 base, there was a span of 11 bases. This CDR3 contains 14 residues. This CDR3 reads CAISSGTENTEAFF. The CDR3 coding sequence is TGTGCCATCAGTTCCGGGACTGAGAACACTGAAGCTTTCTTT.

In its sample, this clone was seen once. V gene TRBV5-1 combines with J gene TRBJ2-5; D gene uncertain. Trimming cost V 0 bases and J 1 base, with 7 bases left between them. CDR1 and CDR2 from the germline V gene are SGHRS and YFSETQ. The CDR3 is made up of 14 amino acids. CDR3 in amino acids: CASSLGPSQETQYF. The CDR3 coding sequence is TGCGCCAGCAGCTTGGGACCTAGCCAAGAGACCCAGTACTTC.

The chain couples TRBV3-1 (or the pseudogene TRBV3-2) to TRBJ1-2; possible D gene TRBD1, 5 bases. The CDR3 has 16 residues. CDR1 LGHDT and CDR2 YNNKEL come from the germline V gene (reference sequence). V lost 4 bases to trimming and J lost 2 bases, with 17 bases between them. The CDR3 DNA is TGTGCCAGCAGCCCCGTGCAGGGCCCTGGAAACTATGGCTACACCTTC. Protein product: CASSPVQGPGNYGYTF.

The chain is built from TRBV19 and TRBJ2-1; 7 bases agree with TRBD2. The V and J ends lost 4 bases and 6 bases, in that order; junction bases with no gene match: 12. The V gene's germline CDR1 is LNHDA and CDR2 SQIVND (reference sequence). The CDR3 length is 16 residues. DNA of the CDR3: TGTGCCAGTAGTACCGACGGCGGGAGAATAGGCAATGAGCAGTTCTTC. It yields the protein CASSTDGGRIGNEQFF.

The CDR3 DNA reads TGTGCCAGCAGCCCCAGTGGCACTGAAGCTTTCTTT. It specifies CASSPSGTEAFF. The genes are TRBV7-9 and TRBJ1-1; no firm D call. CDR3 length: 12 residues. The V and J ends lost 5 bases and 4 bases respectively, with 8 bases between them. Germline loops: CDR1 SEHNR, CDR2 FQNEAQ (reference sequence).

V is TRBV7-2 and J is TRBJ2-2; 8 nucleotides match TRBD2. Germline V CDR1 and CDR2: SGHTA, FQGNSA. Unmatched junction bases numbered 7, after V lost 5 bases and J lost 2 bases. This CDR3 has 16 residues. The CDR3 bases are TGTGCCAGCAGCGCCGGGGGGGGCCGCAACACCGGGGAGCTGTTTTTT. This encodes CASSAGGGRNTGELFF.

This clone was observed once. The chain employs TRBV30 and TRBJ1-6; 8 nucleotides align to TRBD1. CDR3 length: 14 residues. With V trimmed by 4 bases and J by 8 bases, 7 bases remained unmatched. Germline values: CDR1 GTSNPN, CDR2 SVGIG (reference sequence). This CDR3 is CAWTTGGVDSPLHF. CDR3 nucleotides: TGTGCCTGGACCACAGGGGGTGTTGATTCACCCCTCCACTTT.

The rearrangement links TRBV28 to TRBJ1-5; maybe TRBD1 (6 bases). This CDR3 has 16 amino acids. Germline V CDR1 and CDR2: MDHEN, SYDVKM. V was pared by 6 bases and J by 2 bases, with 17 bases between. This CDR3 reads CASSPSLGGGNQPQHF. CDR3 DNA: TGTGCCAGCAGCCCCAGTTTGGGGGGCGGCAATCAGCCCCAGCATTTT.

This chain links TRBV28 with TRBJ2-3; 9 bases are a match to TRBD2. Germline values: CDR1 MDHEN, CDR2 SYDVKM. The CDR3 covers 15 residues. The V and J ends lost 3 bases and 5 bases, in that order; junction bases with no gene match: 6. The CDR3 here is CASSFRGGALDTQYF. The CDR3 nucleotides are TGTGCCAGCAGTTTTCGCGGGGGGGCCCTAGATACGCAGTATTTT.

The J gene is TRBJ1-6, the V gene TRBV5-8; no reliable D call. V was trimmed by 3 bases and J by 10 bases, leaving 8 bases between them. CDR1 is SGHTS and CDR2 is YDEGEE in the germline V gene. This CDR3 region has 12 residues. In DNA form, the CDR3 reads TGTGCCAGCAGCTCCTGGGGATCACCCCTCCACTTT. Protein: CASSSWGSPLHF.

V and J are TRBV3-1 (or the pseudogene TRBV3-2) and TRBJ1-2; D remains ambiguous. The CDR3 runs 15 residues. Looked up from germline, CDR1 is LGHDT and CDR2 is YNNKEL (reference sequence). Trimming cost V 1 base and J 4 bases, with 13 bases left between them. The CDR3 DNA reads as TGTGCCAGCAGCCAAGCGTCGCAGAATCCCTATGGCTACACCTTC. Protein: CASSQASQNPYGYTF.

This sequence joins TRBV7-8 and TRBJ1-1; no definite D call. Germline assignment: CDR1 SGHVS and CDR2 FQNEAQ. This CDR3 has 12 residues. V lost 5 bases to trimming and J lost 11 bases, with 15 bases between them. CDR3 in DNA: TGTGCCAGCAGCCCGCCCTCCGTCCTCGCTTTCTTT. It encodes CASSPPSVLAFF.

The rearrangement joins TRBV6-5 to TRBJ2-7; D perhaps matches TRBD1 (6 bases). V lost 6 bases, J lost 3 bases, and 15 bases lay in between. The germline gives CDR1 MNHEY, CDR2 SVGAGI. CDR3 length: 14 amino acids. This CDR3 reads CASSKRGNRYEQYF. The CDR3 DNA is TGTGCCAGCAGCAAAAGGGGGAATCGCTACGAGCAGTACTTC.

The V and J genes are TRBV6-5 and TRBJ1-1, with TRBD1 as a possible D gene (6 bases). The germline V gene has CDR1 MNHEY and CDR2 SVGAGI. The CDR3 length is 16 residues. Trimming removed 2 bases from V and 3 bases from J, with 16 bases in between. CDR3 bases: TGTGCCAGCAGTTACAATCCCAAGAGGGGGGACACTGAAGCTTTCTTT. As protein: CASSYNPKRGDTEAFF.

This clone was detected only once. This chain links TRBV12-3 or TRBV12-4 with TRBJ1-2, with 8 bases matching TRBD1. V lost 6 bases and J lost 8; bases outside the gene matches: 5. The CDR3 covers 12 residues. The DNA of the CDR3 is TGTGCCAGCAGGGACAGGGAACGGGGCTACACCTTC. Protein sequence: CASRDRERGYTF.